This T cell receptor (beta chain) appears in the sequencing data of a study of beta chain features in type 1 diabetes. This clone has a handful of counts. Antigen: not known. All of the isolated RNA was reverse transcribed, so expressed TCRB transcripts were sequenced. Clones were read by immunoSEQ multiplex PCR, and TCRdb kept only the in-frame ones, dropping some. This table has about 660,000 clones, over 13% appearing once. Study-level findings and limits: Patients with type 1 diabetes showed fewer VDJ junction insertions and more deletions. Type 1 diabetes patients had moderately but significantly shorter TCRB CDR3s in all four CD4+ subsets.

V was clipped by 5 bases and J by 0 bases, with 6 bases between them. The germline gives CDR1 SGHTA, CDR2 FQGNSA. The CDR3 covers 13 residues. The sample taken for sequencing was naive CD4+ T cells from blood. The genes are TRBV7-2 and TRBJ2-3; D not certain. This sequence originates from a man between 18 and 35 years old with type 1 diabetes. The CDR3 nucleotides are TGTGCCAGCAGCCCTTTTAGCACAGATACGCAGTATTTT. It codes for CASSPFSTDTQYF.